These 6 T cell receptor beta chains originate from one sample sequenced in a study of cytomegalovirus exposure and HLA in healthy donors (dated by TCRdb to about 2017). Library creation used the immunoSEQ multiplex PCR assay. The multiplex PCR relied on a mix of 60 forward primers for TCR Vbeta segments and 13 reverse primers for TCR Jbeta segments. Imported from immuneACCESS, the table was reduced by TCRdb to in-frame sequences with V and J called. These copies leave out some clones; in studies compared against another copy, an unresolved V gene accounts for under half, and the cause of the remainder is not known. The sample table holds 180,000 or so clones, of which roughly 85% were seen once. Roughly 10% of the sample is in the top ten clones. The sequencing input was PBMCs. These receptors were obtained from a man between 18 and 29 years old in good health and CMV-seropositive.

This chain joins TRBV5-1 and TRBJ2-2; tentatively, D is TRBD1 (5 bases). The CDR3 is made up of 16 amino acids. The germline V and J ends were trimmed by 0 bases and 4 bases, with 13 bases remaining between them. Germline V gives CDR1 SGHRS, CDR2 YFSETQ. The CDR3 DNA reads as TGCGCCAGCAGCTTGGTTACAGGAAGAGGCACCGGGGAGCTGTTTTTT. It specifies CASSLVTGRGTGELFF.

This rearrangement joins TRBV28 to TRBJ1-1; D unresolved. The CDR3 runs 10 residues. V was pared by 6 bases and J by 10 bases, with 9 bases between. Germline assignment: CDR1 MDHEN and CDR2 SYDVKM. DNA for the CDR3: TGTGCCAGCAGCCGGAGAATAGCTTTCTTT. It is translated as CASSRRIAFF.

This sequence joins TRBV19 and TRBJ2-2; 8 bases line up with TRBD1. Germline CDR1 is LNHDA and CDR2 is SQIVND (reference sequence). Trimming removed 10 bases from V and 5 bases from J; junction bases left unmatched: 9. This CDR3 spans 14 amino acids. As DNA, the CDR3 is TGTGCCACCCTCCCTCGACAGGGGACCGGGGAGCTGTTTTTT. Translation: CATLPRQGTGELFF.

The CDR3 here is CASSYTFGGPQETQYF. CDR3 DNA sequence: TGTGCCAGCAGTTACACCTTCGGGGGGCCACAAGAGACCCAGTACTTC. The rearrangement uses TRBV6-5 and TRBJ2-5; D is perhaps TRBD2 (7 bases). V was cut by 2 bases and J by 2 bases, with 15 bases left in between. From germline, CDR1 is MNHEY and CDR2 SVGAGI. This CDR3 contains 16 residues.

The chain is built from TRBV7-9 and TRBJ2-1, with D unresolved. V lost 5 bases and J 8 bases, leaving 7 bases between the germline ends. Germline CDR1 and CDR2: SEHNR and FQNEAQ (reference sequence). The CDR3 runs 11 residues. CDR3 sequence reads: CASSPGYEQFF. CDR3 in DNA: TGTGCCAGCAGCCCCGGGTATGAGCAGTTCTTC.

The chain carries TRBV5-6 and TRBJ1-6; the match to TRBD1 covers 7 bases. The CDR3 is made up of 14 amino acids. The V segment lost 4 bases and the J segment 7 bases; nucleotides outside the gene matches: 5. Germline V lookup: CDR1 SGHDT, CDR2 YYEEEE. The CDR3 nucleotides are TGTGCCAGCAGCATAGGACAGGAAAATTCACCCCTCCACTTT. This codes for CASSIGQENSPLHF.